This T cell receptor (beta chain) stems from a study of cytomegalovirus exposure and HLA in healthy donors (dated 2017 in TCRdb). Looking at the study overall: An earlier analysis of more than 550 of the donors reported roughly 300 Gb of sequence data and some 110 million unique TCR beta sequences obtained from roughly 170 million T cells. An early release covering 500 to 750 HLA-typed donors comprised about 290 gigabases of sequencing data and tens of millions of unique TCR sequences. Among the roughly 370 genotyped donors, about 85% belonged to the genetic ancestry cluster associated with self-reported Caucasian donors. The study aimed to test whether cataloging public T cell receptors could reveal signatures of past pathogen exposure. The study used immunosequencing to profile the T cell repertoires of 666 subjects and linked those repertoires to cytomegalovirus serostatus. Besides the first cohort of approximately 710 subjects, a separate validation cohort made up of roughly 130 different subjects was used. High-throughput TCR immunosequencing, statistical association of individual TCRs with disease status, and machine learning were combined to predict cytomegalovirus infection status. A later analysis re-examined previously published TCR beta repertoires from 610 or so donors and added high-resolution HLA genotyping to investigate patterns of TCR occurrence. In the later analysis, no new phenotypic data were used to find candidate immune exposures; instead, reliance was placed on TCR beta sequences and their occurrence across donors. An earlier analysis of 587 of the donors applied high-throughput TCR beta sequencing to assess whether each TCR beta V gene segment acted as functional or pseudogenic. Donor age, sex, ethnicity and CMV serostatus were compiled alongside the repertoire data. In a later genetic analysis, genome-wide SNP genotypes for about 60% of the 666 donors were used, and that subset was treated as a discovery cohort. All discovery cohort repertoires had been generated using a single sequencing platform. HLA typing covered class I and class II loci at four-digit resolution. Typing coverage differed by locus: A, B, C, DRB1 and DQB1 were typed in about 629-630 donors, DQA1 in 522, DPA1 in around 580, and DPB1 in just under 490. Roughly five DR-DQ haplotypes were handled as single units for association and clustering, since linkage in the cohort was strong. Among 398 genotyped donors of the cohort, an average of approximately 200,000 unique TCR beta nucleotide sequences was sequenced per donor, of which 15% to 20% were non-productive. Findings and caveats that apply to the study as a whole: Correlated functional status among segregating V segments might be attributable to linkage disequilibrium, but an unknown experimental factor could not be ruled out. Because counts were too low, roughly 17 rarely observed V segments, including chromosome 9 orphons, were left out of the earlier analysis of 500 to 750 of the donors. In this cohort, only TCR beta chains were sequenced, and detectable features were limited by the absence of alpha or paired-chain data. When HLA alleles, especially DR and DQ, strongly co-occurred, TCR associations were difficult to assign to individual alleles. Compared with the 666-donor mean, donors in an Asian-associated ancestry cluster had fewer N-insertions in productive TCRs, according to a later genetic analysis. A cluster of highly shared sequence variants was judged likely to be a technical artifact of the sequencing pipeline. The presence/absence analyses assumed that sequencing depth was roughly uniform across donors, and that assumption may not be true. The authors suggested that the approach could potentially be generalized to other disease states and immunological phenotypes. V-gene and J-gene trimming of TCR beta chains was associated with a missense DCLRE1C variant in a later genetic analysis, and the association was replicated in an independent cohort. A later analysis associated 16,951 TCR beta sequences with specific HLA alleles at a false discovery rate of 0.05. In a later analysis, several top co-occurrence clusters were reported to appear linked to parvovirus B19, influenza, CMV and Epstein-Barr virus. Three of the identified cytomegalovirus-associated TCR beta chains were confirmed in vitro to be specific for cytomegalovirus antigens. Most TCR sequences were seen in very few donors, while some public TCRs were found in many individuals. A later analysis found that most CMV-associated TCR beta chains appeared HLA-restricted, with HLA associations seemingly driven largely by CMV exposure. Because HLA typing was missing for some donors at each locus, association tests included only the typed subset. The 87-base-pair reads could not distinguish some IMGT-functional V segments, including TRBV6-2 and TRBV6-3, so those segments were excluded. In both the original and validation cohorts, the classifier was reported to diagnose cytomegalovirus status with high specificity and sensitivity. The only immune exposure information available for the cohort was CMV serostatus. In a later analysis, TCR association rates were found to vary across HLA loci, with the most associated TCRs seen for DRB1 alleles and the fewest for HLA-C alleles. In a later analysis, HLA-associated TCR beta chains were found to be more clonally expanded and to have lower generation probabilities than equally common non-associated chains. In the study, some 160 TCR beta chains were listed as associated with cytomegalovirus. Broadly in line with IMGT annotations, most TCR beta V segments showed up in productive rearrangements about 90% or about 30% of the time in an earlier analysis of around 550 of the donors. A further reported finding was that TCR beta sequences accurately predicted the HLA-A and HLA-B alleles for most subjects in the first cohort.

The cohort comprised some 730 healthy bone marrow donors. Cohort members were all nominally healthy when sampled, although unrecorded immune exposures were likely present. The donor was CMV seropositive and belonged to the group of about 290 seropositive cohort members. A peripheral blood sample was provided by each donor, and peripheral blood mononuclear cells were used for TCR beta sequencing. The Qiagen DNeasy Blood Extraction Kit was used to extract genomic DNA from the blood cell samples. The library was generated by the immunoSEQ multiplex PCR assay. For the multiplex PCR, a mixture combining 60 forward primers for TCR Vbeta segments and 13 reverse primers for TCR Jbeta segments was used. The CDR3 region of rearranged TCR beta genes was amplified from genomic DNA by a multiplex PCR assay. The amplified TCR beta libraries were sequenced on the Illumina HiSeq System as 87-base-pair reads. As for the authors' bioinformatics: In a later analysis, roughly 80 million unique TCR beta chains were counted across the 500 to 700 repertoires, and approximately 11 million of these chains were shared by at least two donors. Raw reads were error-corrected and collapsed into unique sequences with a nearest-neighbor algorithm that merged closely related sequences to remove PCR and sequencing errors. CDR3 sequences were aligned to IMGT reference sequences to assign V, D and J gene segments. Each retained sequence needed at least a six-nucleotide match to both a V gene segment and a J gene segment. Rearrangements were classified as productive when the CDR3 lacked stop codons and remained in frame with V and J, and all other rearrangements were classified as non-productive. CDR3 was defined according to IMGT convention as the region running from the second conserved V-encoded cysteine to the conserved J-encoded phenylalanine. The earlier analysis of 587 of the donors excluded sequences that lacked an unambiguous match to a single V gene segment. An earlier analysis of a few hundred of the donors classified V segments as functional when productive rearrangements were above 56.7% and as segregating when the standard deviation between donors was above 5%. A statistical classification framework was built to diagnose cytomegalovirus status from the catalog of TCR beta chain sequences. A later analysis assigned V and J genes by comparing TCR nucleotide sequences with IMGT/GENE-DB human TR gene sequences. A later analysis assigned CDR3 sequences and most-parsimonious VDJ recombination scenarios with the TCRdist pipeline. In a later analysis, each TCR beta chain was defined by its CDR3 amino acid sequence together with its V-gene family, and reads without a unique V-gene family were excluded. In a later analysis, around 650 highly shared, low-generation-probability nucleotide sequences were removed to address suspected cross-contamination and a sequencing artifact. A later analysis calculated a clonal expansion index for each public chain from normalized within-repertoire ranks of inferred template counts. A later analysis computed generation probabilities with a VDJ recombination model fitted to out-of-frame rearrangements, and checked the results against IGoR. A later analysis scored TCR-TCR, TCR-HLA and TCR-CMV co-occurrence with hypergeometric tests, applying a repertoire-size bias correction to TCR pairs. False discovery rates were estimated in a later analysis by permuting HLA or CMV assignments 20 times. A later analysis grouped co-occurring TCRs with DBSCAN, adding TCRdist sequence similarity when clustering within HLA-allele-positive subsets. Repertoires with fewer than 30,000 or more than 120,000 public chains were left out of co-occurrence clustering, as were four to six repertoires with anomalous nucleotide sharing. Sourced from immuneACCESS, this table was stored by TCRdb with only in-frame sequences that have V and J called. A share of the clones is absent; for the studies checked, an unresolved V gene accounts for under half, and the remainder has no known explanation. V and J calls and clone size are as listed in that table; D and trimming were resolved from the DNA. This sample lists roughly 120,000 clones; 73% were detected once. In total, the top ten clones hold approximately 4.3% of the sample.

Notes on this clone: The clone's antigen remains unknown. The input lacks base qualities; no much larger clone sits a single base away.

The CDR3 measures 16 amino acids from cysteine to phenylalanine. Of the read, only the CDR3 DNA is kept; its 48 bases are in frame from base 1. The germline V gene (reference sequence) yields MNHEY for CDR1 and SMNVEV for CDR2. V is cut back by 8 bases and J by 7 bases, with 14 bases in the junction unmatched. The rearranged segments are TRBV27 and TRBJ2-5; 12 junctional bases match TRBD2. Input material: PBMCs. This receptor was obtained from a man in his 60s in good health and CMV-seropositive. The DNA sequence is given as TGTGCCAGCTGTAGGACTAGCGGGGCGGTGGTGACGACCCAGTACTTC. Its translation reads: CASCRTSGAVVTTQYF.